Listed below are T cell receptor beta chains from one sample, sequenced in a study of control samples from healthy donors and cancer patients. Sequenced by immunoSEQ multiplex PCR; TCRdb stores in-frame clones only, minus some. The sample holds tens of thousands of clones, about 88% seen once. Sequencing was carried out using blood. The source is a woman between 50 and 59 years old in good health. Both conserved end residues are part of each CDR3. D genes are given only for firm matches. Not every row has a clone size; where given, it reads once, few, many or a size class.

size	D	V	J	DNA	CDR3
.	TRBD1	TRBV4-2	TRBJ2-7	TGTGCCAGCAGCCAAGTGGGACAGGGCTACGAGCAGTACTTC	CASSQVGQGYEQYF
few	TRBD1	TRBV6-5	TRBJ1-6	TGTGCCAGCAGGAGGACAGGGGGAAATTCACCCCTCCACTTT	CASRRTGGNSPLHF
.	.	TRBV27	TRBJ2-7	TGTGCCAGCAGTTATCGGGGGGCAGGGTCTATTTCCTACGAGCAGTACTTC	CASSYRGAGSISYEQYF
.	.	TRBV6-4	TRBJ2-3	TGTGCCAGCAGTGAGGGGACATACACAGATACGCAGTATTTT	CASSEGTYTDTQYF
.	.	TRBV10-3	TRBJ2-1	TGTGCCATCAGTGAGCTGGGACCGTCAGAGCAGTTCTTC	CAISELGPSEQFF
.	.	TRBV5-1	TRBJ2-7	TGCGCCAGCAGCCAAGCCCCGGGATATGAGGCGCAGTACTTC	CASSQAPGYEAQYF
.	.	TRBV10-3	TRBJ1-1	TGTGCCATCTCTGCGGTGGGGGACACTGAAGCTTTCTTT	CAISAVGDTEAFF
.	.	TRBV7-2	TRBJ1-3	TGTGCCAGCAGCTTAGTTATAGACACCATATATTTT	CASSLVIDTIYF
.	.	TRBV11-2	TRBJ1-3	TGTGCCAGCAGCTTCGGCAGGGGCTCTGGAAACACCATATATTTT	CASSFGRGSGNTIYF
once	TRBD1	TRBV5-1	TRBJ2-2	TGCGCCAGCAGAAATGGACAGGCCGGGGAGCTGTTTTTT	CASRNGQAGELFF
.	.	TRBV5-4	TRBJ1-1	TGTGCCAGCAGCTCCATCAACACTGAAGCTTTCTTT	CASSSINTEAFF
.	.	TRBV19	TRBJ2-2	TGTGCCAGTAGTATACCGGTTTCCGGGGAGCTGTTTTTT	CASSIPVSGELFF
.	.	TRBV3-1/TRBV3-2	TRBJ1-2	TGTGCCAGCAGCCGTTTTAGTCGGGGGGCGAGCACCTTC	CASSRFSRGASTF
.	TRBD1	TRBV3-1/TRBV3-2	TRBJ2-3	TGTGCCAGCAGCCGAGAAGGGGGCAGCACAGATACGCAGTATTTT	CASSREGGSTDTQYF
.	.	TRBV9	TRBJ1-2	TGTGCCAGCAGCCCGGGAGGAAGGGTCGGGGACTATGGCTACACCTTC	CASSPGGRVGDYGYTF
.	.	TRBV3-1/TRBV3-2	TRBJ1-1	TGTGCCAGCAGCCAAGGAACAGGGATCACTGAAGCTTTCTTT	CASSQGTGITEAFF
.	.	TRBV19	TRBJ2-7	TGTGCCAGTAGTTCCACAATAGGGACCACGAAAGGGGCCTACGAGCAGTACTTC	CASSSTIGTTKGAYEQYF
.	.	TRBV2	TRBJ2-6	TGTGCCAGCAGTGAAAGGCGGGGTAGTGGGGCCAACGTCCTGACTTTC	CASSERRGSGANVLTF
.	TRBD2	TRBV9	TRBJ2-7	TGTGCCAGCAGCCCCTGGGGGGGGGAGCCCTCCTACGAGCAGTACTTC	CASSPWGGEPSYEQYF
.	TRBD2	TRBV5-4	TRBJ2-1	TGTGCCAGCAGCCCGTCTCCGGGACTAGCGGGGGGGGCTCTTGGGGAGCAGTTCTTC	CASSPSPGLAGGALGEQFF
.	.	TRBV9	TRBJ2-7	TGTGCCAGCAGCGTAGCCAGCCAGCCCTACGAGCAGTACTTC	CASSVASQPYEQYF
.	.	TRBV24-1	TRBJ1-2	TGTACCACCAGTGGTCAGGGGCGAAAGGGCTACACCTTC	CTTSGQGRKGYTF
.	.	TRBV12-3/TRBV12-4	TRBJ2-5	TGTGCCAGCAGTTCGGATAGGAAAGAGACCCAGTACTTC	CASSSDRKETQYF
.	TRBD1	TRBV20-1	TRBJ2-4	TGCAGTGCTAGTCAGGGGGCGGTAGCCAAAAACATTCAGTACTTC	CSASQGAVAKNIQYF
once	.	TRBV3-1/TRBV3-2	TRBJ1-3	TGTGCCAGCAGCCAAGACGCAGTTGGAGGAAACACCATATATTTT	CASSQDAVGGNTIYF
.	TRBD1	TRBV7-2	TRBJ1-2	TGTGCCAGCAGCTTGGATTCAGGGGGGGGCTACACCTTC	CASSLDSGGGYTF
once	TRBD1	TRBV12-5	TRBJ1-1	TGTGCTAGACAGGGGGCGGGAACTGAAGCTTTCTTT	CARQGAGTEAFF
.	.	TRBV21-1	TRBJ1-4	TGTGCCAGCAGCAATAAGCGGGTGGGGGCTGGAGAGCCTAATGAAAAACTGTTTTTT	CASSNKRVGAGEPNEKLFF
.	.	TRBV28	TRBJ1-3	TGTGCCAGCAGTTTGCGCGGAAACACCATATATTTT	CASSLRGNTIYF
.	TRBD1	TRBV5-6	TRBJ1-2	TGTGCCAGCAGCTCCGGACAGGTTATTAACTATGGCTACACCTTC	CASSSGQVINYGYTF
.	.	TRBV6-5	TRBJ1-4	TGTGCCAGCAGCGGGGCTGGGGATGAAAAACTGTTTTTT	CASSGAGDEKLFF
few	TRBD2	TRBV5-1	TRBJ2-3	TGCGCCAGCAGCAGGGTACGCGGGGGTATAAACACAGATACGCAGTATTTT	CASSRVRGGINTDTQYF
.	.	TRBV6-6	TRBJ1-2	TGTGCCAGCAGTTACAATCCGAGAGATGGCTACACCTTC	CASSYNPRDGYTF
.	.	TRBV24-1	TRBJ1-3	TGTGCCACCAGTGATTCACCCGGAAACACCATATATTTT	CATSDSPGNTIYF
.	TRBD1	TRBV5-1	TRBJ2-7	TGCGCCAGCAGTACCGGGACAGGGTACGAGCAGTACTTC	CASSTGTGYEQYF
.	.	TRBV24-1	TRBJ2-3	TGTGCCACCAGTGATACTAGGAGCTCCACAGATACGCAGTATTTT	CATSDTRSSTDTQYF
.	.	TRBV20-1	TRBJ1-2	TGCAGTGCTGGTGATGTGCTCGAGGGGTGGGGAGGGAATGGCTACACCTTC	CSAGDVLEGWGGNGYTF
.	.	TRBV7-2	TRBJ2-2	TGTGCCAGCAGCTTAGTGGGGGCCGGGGAGCTGTTTTTT	CASSLVGAGELFF
.	.	TRBV5-1	TRBJ2-2	TGCGCCAGCAGCGGTATGGGTAGACCCGGGGAGCTGTTTTTT	CASSGMGRPGELFF
.	TRBD1	TRBV11-2	TRBJ1-5	TGTGCCAGCAGCTTTGACGGGACAGATCATCAGCCCCAGCATTTT	CASSFDGTDHQPQHF
.	TRBD1	TRBV4-1	TRBJ1-6	TGCGCCAGCAGGGGGGACAGTGAGTTTTCACCCCTCCACTTT	CASRGDSEFSPLHF
.	TRBD2	TRBV27	TRBJ2-7	TGTGCCAGCAGTTTAACGGCGGGGGGGGAGCAGTACTTC	CASSLTAGGEQYF
.	.	TRBV13	TRBJ2-1	TGTGCCTGCGGCTCGACCTCCTACAATGAGCAGTTCTTC	CACGSTSYNEQFF
.	.	TRBV3-1/TRBV3-2	TRBJ2-3	TGTGCCAGCAGCCAAGATCGGGGACTTAAGGTTGGGACGCAGTATTTT	CASSQDRGLKVGTQYF
.	.	TRBV10-3	TRBJ2-3	TGTGCCATCAGGGCACAGGGTGGAGATACGCAGTATTTT	CAIRAQGGDTQYF
.	.	TRBV7-9	TRBJ1-2	TGTGCCAGCAGCTCAAACAGGGTAGCTAACTATGGCTACACCTTC	CASSSNRVANYGYTF
once	.	TRBV6-5	TRBJ1-6	TGTGCCAGCAGCCGGACAGCAAACTATAATTCACCCCTCCACTTT	CASSRTANYNSPLHF